These 28 T cell receptor beta chains were all obtained from the same sample, sequenced in a study of T cell responses to AZD1222 COVID-19 vaccine. The repertoire was sequenced with immunoSEQ multiplex PCR; TCRdb's copy has only in-frame clones and lacks some. This table holds approximately 88,000 clones, 90% found once. The material sequenced was peripheral blood, taken 28 days after the second AZD1222 dose. Receptors originate from an adult who received the AZD1222 COVID-19 vaccine.

CDR3 sequence reads: CATRRDLEAFF. DNA for the CDR3: TGTGCCACCCGGCGGGACTTGGAAGCTTTCTTT. The chain has TRBV24-1 and TRBJ1-1; D might be TRBD1 (5 bases). The V end lost 9 bases, the J end lost 8 bases, and 12 bases lay between the germline ends. Germline-derived CDR1 and CDR2 are KGHDR and SFDVKD. The CDR3 spans 11 residues.

The rearrangement links TRBV7-9 to TRBJ1-6, with D unclear. Trimming stripped 1 base from V and 6 bases from J, with 10 bases between. CDR1 and CDR2 from the germline V gene are SEHNR and FQNEAQ (reference sequence). The CDR3 loop spans 15 amino acids. In DNA, the CDR3 is TGTGCCAGCAGCTTAGAGTCGGCAGTTAATTCACCCCTCCACTTT. It specifies CASSLESAVNSPLHF.

This clone is a singleton in its sample. The genes are TRBV6-5 and TRBJ2-2; D uncertain. V was cut by 0 bases and J by 0 bases, with 5 bases left in between. Germline values: CDR1 MNHEY, CDR2 SVGAGI. The CDR3 covers 15 residues. The CDR3 sequence: CASSYSVPNTGELFF. For the CDR3, the DNA is TGTGCCAGCAGTTACTCGGTACCGAACACCGGGGAGCTGTTTTTT.

V is TRBV5-1 and J is TRBJ2-3; D perhaps matches TRBD1 (5 bases). V lost 4 bases and J 2 bases, leaving 8 bases between the germline ends. Germline values: CDR1 SGHRS, CDR2 YFSETQ. CDR3 size: 13 residues. Written as DNA, the CDR3 is TGCGCCAGCAGCGACAGTGTCACAGATACGCAGTATTTT. Amino acid sequence: CASSDSVTDTQYF.

This chain uses TRBV13 with TRBJ1-2; D might be TRBD1 (5 bases). The CDR3 is 15 amino acids. V was trimmed by 2 bases and J by 6 bases, leaving 16 bases between them. Germline loops: CDR1 PRHDT, CDR2 FYEKMQ (reference sequence). In DNA, the CDR3 is TGTGCCAGCAGCTTAATTGGTCTTGGGGCTCATGGCTACACCTTC. It encodes CASSLIGLGAHGYTF.

The genes are TRBV19 and TRBJ1-4, with TRBD1 identical over 7 bases. Trimming cost V 4 bases and J 5 bases; bases outside gene matches: 7. The CDR3 is made up of 15 amino acids. Germline V gene sequence: CDR1 LNHDA, CDR2 SQIVND (reference sequence). The CDR3 is CASSRLTGTNEKLFF. The CDR3 DNA is TGTGCCAGTAGTAGATTGACAGGGACGAATGAAAAACTGTTTTTT.

The V and J genes are TRBV3-1 (or the pseudogene TRBV3-2) and TRBJ2-2, with D uncertain. The CDR3 has 13 residues. From germline, CDR1 is LGHDT and CDR2 YNNKEL (reference sequence). The V and J ends lost 4 bases and 6 bases respectively, with 9 bases between them. The CDR3 nucleotides are TGTGCCAGCAGCCGGTATACGGCCGGGGAGCTGTTTTTT. As protein: CASSRYTAGELFF.

This sequence joins TRBV14 and TRBJ1-6; no clear D gene. The CDR3 length is 13 residues. Germline CDR1 SGHDN, CDR2 FVKESK. V lost 4 bases and J 8 bases, leaving 9 bases between the germline ends. The CDR3 nucleotides are TGTGCCAGCAGCCTAAGTGGCTATTCACCCCTCCACTTT. This sequence encodes CASSLSGYSPLHF.

V gene TRBV3-1 (or the pseudogene TRBV3-2) combines with J gene TRBJ1-1, with D unresolved. The V gene lost 1 base and the J gene lost 4 bases, with 10 bases spanning the gap. The CDR3 length is 14 residues. Germline V CDR1 and CDR2: LGHDT, YNNKEL (reference sequence). CDR3 residues: CASSQALAATEAFF. DNA for the CDR3: TGTGCCAGCAGCCAAGCCCTGGCGGCCACTGAAGCTTTCTTT.

The chain has TRBV5-6 and TRBJ1-5, with 12 bases lining up with TRBD1. Germline lookup yields CDR1 SGHDT and CDR2 YYEEEE. This CDR3 region has 15 residues. The V segment lost 3 bases and the J segment 5 bases; nucleotides outside the gene matches: 3. The CDR3 region has the DNA TGTGCCAGCAGCTCCGGGACAGGGGGCCATCAGCCCCAGCATTTT. It codes for CASSSGTGGHQPQHF.

This clone was observed a single time. The chain joins TRBV7-8 to TRBJ1-4; D is uncertain. The CDR3 consists of 15 residues. Germline assignment: CDR1 SGHVS and CDR2 FQNEAQ. Trimming removed 0 bases from V and 6 bases from J, with 11 bases in between. CDR3 DNA: TGTGCCAGCAGCTTAGCGTTGCCAGGTTATGAAAAACTGTTTTTT. Its protein is CASSLALPGYEKLFF.

Comment on this clone: Other DNA sequences in the same sample also yield this CDR3. V and J are TRBV9 and TRBJ2-2; D is uncertain. The CDR3 is 13 residues long. Germline V gene sequence: CDR1 SGDLS, CDR2 YYNGEE. V was clipped by 1 base and J by 4 bases, with 5 bases between them. CDR3 loop: CASSVIGTGELFF. CDR3 nucleotides: TGTGCCAGCAGCGTAATCGGCACCGGGGAGCTGTTTTTT.

The chain carries TRBV4-1 and TRBJ2-1; TRBD2 aligns across 12 bases. V was pared by 6 bases and J by 4 bases, with 4 bases of the junction left unmatched. Germline CDR1 reads MGHRA; CDR2 reads YSYEKL. This CDR3 has 15 residues. The CDR3 region is CASRRTSGDYNEQFF. The CDR3 DNA follows: TGCGCCAGCAGACGGACTAGCGGGGATTACAATGAGCAGTTCTTC.

This sequence joins TRBV2 and TRBJ2-7, with D unclear. The germline V gene encodes CDR1 SNHLY and CDR2 FYNNEI. The CDR3 sequence is 11 residues long. Trimming shortened V by 5 bases and J by 4 bases, and 6 bases separated the two germline ends. The CDR3 sequence: CASSQKYEQYF. The CDR3 DNA is TGTGCCAGCAGTCAAAAGTACGAGCAGTACTTC.

A note on this clone: Its ends do not fully match the called genes, so a read error is possible. This chain joins TRBV7-9 and TRBJ2-6; perhaps TRBD1 as D (5 bases). The CDR3 is 10 amino acids. CDR1 is SEHNR and CDR2 is FQNEAQ in the germline V gene (reference sequence). CDR3: CASSLGQWAF. The DNA of the CDR3 is TGTGCCAGCAGCTTAGGACAGTGGGCTTTC. Full variable domain (missing parts from reference TRBV7-9 and TRBJ2-6): DTGVSQNPRHKITKRGQNVTFRCDPISEHNRLYWYRQTLGQGPEFLTYFQNEAQLEKSRLLSDRFSAERPKGSFSTLEIQRTEQGDSAMYLCASSLGQWAFGAGSRLTVL.

The gene calls are TRBV3-1 (or the pseudogene TRBV3-2) and TRBJ2-2; D is possibly TRBD1 or TRBD2 (5 bases each). CDR3 size: 21 residues. Germline CDR1 is LGHDT and CDR2 is YNNKEL (reference sequence). Trimming removed 4 bases at V and 0 bases at J, with 27 bases between. CDR3 bases: TGTGCCAGCAGCCCGACGTCCGCGGGTCCGGGGCAGAATACGAACACCGGGGAGCTGTTTTTT. Protein product: CASSPTSAGPGQNTNTGELFF.

The chain couples TRBV5-4 to TRBJ1-2, with TRBD1 identical over 8 bases. Germline V gene lookup returns CDR1 SGHNT and CDR2 YYREEE (reference sequence). This CDR3 is built from 15 residues. V dropped 4 bases and J dropped 1; count of bases not matched to a gene: 6. The CDR3 coding sequence is TGTGCCAGCAGCAAGAACAGGGGGGATAACTATGGCTACACCTTC. The encoded protein is CASSKNRGDNYGYTF.

The chain carries TRBV18 and TRBJ2-3; D is perhaps TRBD2 (5 bases). CDR3 length equals 14 residues. Germline assignment: CDR1 KGHSH and CDR2 LQKENI. V gave up 1 base and J gave up 5 bases, with 10 bases separating them. CDR3: CASSPRFAGDTQYF. The DNA of the CDR3 is TGTGCCAGCTCACCACGCTTTGCGGGAGATACGCAGTATTTT.

This sequence joins TRBV2 and TRBJ2-2; no firm D call. There are 13 residues in the CDR3. V was cut by 0 bases and J by 7 bases, with 6 bases left in between. Germline lookup yields CDR1 SNHLY and CDR2 FYNNEI. The CDR3, as DNA: TGTGCCAGCAGTGAAGCGCTGGGCGGGGAGCTGTTTTTT. Amino acid sequence: CASSEALGGELFF.

The chain employs TRBV13 and TRBJ1-2, with TRBD1 matching over 7 bases. V lost 5 bases to trimming and J lost 0 bases; unmatched junction nucleotides: 9. In germline, CDR1 is PRHDT, CDR2 FYEKMQ (reference sequence). The CDR3 sequence is 16 residues long. Written as DNA, the CDR3 is TGTGCCAGCAGCACCCGGACAGGAAATACTAACTATGGCTACACCTTC. Amino acid sequence: CASSTRTGNTNYGYTF.

The sample holds a few counts of this clone. The chain joins TRBV3-1 (or the pseudogene TRBV3-2) to TRBJ1-1; D might be TRBD1 (5 bases). Per the germline V gene, CDR1 is LGHDT and CDR2 is YNNKEL (reference sequence). The CDR3 contains 15 residues. The V end lost 5 bases, the J end lost 1 base, and 14 bases lay between the germline ends. The CDR3 DNA reads TGTGCCAGCAGCTTCTTCCTTACAGGGAACACTGAAGCTTTCTTT. As protein: CASSFFLTGNTEAFF.

This chain joins TRBV19 and TRBJ1-5, with D unresolved. Germline V gives CDR1 LNHDA, CDR2 SQIVND (reference sequence). Trimming took 5 bases from V and 0 from J, leaving 11 bases between them. This CDR3 contains 15 residues. The CDR3 region is CASSLGSYSNQPQHF. CDR3 nucleotide sequence: TGTGCCAGTAGTTTGGGGTCGTATAGCAATCAGCCCCAGCATTTT.

The table lists this clone with a count of one. The chain is built from TRBV5-4 and TRBJ1-2; the D is unclear. This CDR3 comprises 14 residues. Trimming left V 0 bases short and J 2 bases short, with 8 bases between. The germline gives CDR1 SGHNT, CDR2 YYREEE (reference sequence). The CDR3 here is CASSLDPKNYGYTF. Here the CDR3 DNA reads TGTGCCAGCAGCTTGGACCCCAAGAACTATGGCTACACCTTC. The whole variable domain, remainder taken from reference TRBV5-4 and TRBJ1-2, is ETGVTQSPTHLIKTRGQQVTLRCSSQSGHNTVSWYQQALGQGPQFIFQYYREEENGRGNFPPRFSGLQFPNYSSELNVNALELDDSALYLCASSLDPKNYGYTFGSGTRLTVV.

The CDR3 loop reads CASRRGQGAYTGELFF. Here the CDR3 DNA reads TGCGCCAGCAGACGTGGACAGGGGGCATACACCGGGGAGCTGTTTTTT. This chain joins TRBV5-1 and TRBJ2-2, with 11 nucleotides matching TRBD1. Germline trimming cut 5 bases from V and 3 bases from J; bases unmatched to any gene: 6. The CDR3 extends over 16 amino acids. Germline loops: CDR1 SGHRS, CDR2 YFSETQ.

J is TRBJ2-1 and V is TRBV12-3 or TRBV12-4, with D maybe TRBD1 (6 bases). The length of the CDR3 is 13 residues. Trimming cost V 3 bases and J 7 bases, with 10 bases left between them. CDR3 in amino acids: CASSFLGGNEQFF. The CDR3 DNA sequence: TGTGCCAGCAGTTTTTTAGGGGGAAATGAGCAGTTCTTC.

The V call is TRBV3-1 (or the pseudogene TRBV3-2), the J call TRBJ1-2, with D maybe TRBD1 (5 bases). Germline V CDR1 and CDR2: LGHDT, YNNKEL (reference sequence). The CDR3 is 14 residues long. Trimming stripped 5 bases from V and 4 bases from J, with 14 bases between. This chain's CDR3 is CASSTRGVSYGYTF. In DNA, the CDR3 is TGTGCCAGCAGCACTCGAGGGGTGTCCTATGGCTACACCTTC.

This chain joins TRBV2 and TRBJ2-7, with 9 positions matching TRBD1. Germline values: CDR1 SNHLY, CDR2 FYNNEI. The CDR3 totals 14 residues. V dropped 4 bases and J dropped 3; count of bases not matched to a gene: 4. The CDR3: CASSAGQGNYEQYF. The CDR3 DNA sequence: TGTGCCAGCAGTGCGGGACAGGGAAACTACGAGCAGTACTTC.

V usage is TRBV28 and J usage is TRBJ1-2; weak D call: TRBD1 (5 bases). Germline lookup yields CDR1 MDHEN and CDR2 SYDVKM. The length of the CDR3 is 13 residues. V was cut by 7 bases and J by 8 bases, with 17 bases left in between. The CDR3 sequence is CASTLELTAGYTF. The CDR3, as DNA: TGTGCCAGCACCCTAGAACTGACAGCAGGCTACACCTTC.